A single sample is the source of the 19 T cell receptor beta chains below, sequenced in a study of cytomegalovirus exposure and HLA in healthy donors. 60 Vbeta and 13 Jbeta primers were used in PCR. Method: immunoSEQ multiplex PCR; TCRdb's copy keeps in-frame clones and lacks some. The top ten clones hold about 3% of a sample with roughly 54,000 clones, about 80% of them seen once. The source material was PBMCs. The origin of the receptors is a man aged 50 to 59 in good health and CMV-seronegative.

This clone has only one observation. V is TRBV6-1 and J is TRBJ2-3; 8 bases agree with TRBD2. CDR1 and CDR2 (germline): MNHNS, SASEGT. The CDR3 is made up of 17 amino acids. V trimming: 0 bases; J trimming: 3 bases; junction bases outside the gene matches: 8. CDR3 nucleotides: TGTGCCAGCAGTGAAGCGGCTTTGCGGGGGGCAACAGATACGCAGTATTTT. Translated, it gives CASSEAALRGATDTQYF.

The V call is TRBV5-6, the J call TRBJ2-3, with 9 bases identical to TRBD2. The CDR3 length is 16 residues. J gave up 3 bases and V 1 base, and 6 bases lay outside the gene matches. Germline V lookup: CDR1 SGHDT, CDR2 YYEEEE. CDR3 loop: CASSLYAGGLTDTQYF. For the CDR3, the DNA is TGTGCCAGCAGCTTGTACGCGGGGGGGTTGACAGATACGCAGTATTTT. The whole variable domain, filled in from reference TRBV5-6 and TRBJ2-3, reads DAGVTQSPTHLIKTRGQQVTLRCSPKSGHDTVSWYQQALGQGPQFIFQYYEEEERQRGNFPDRFSGHQFPNYSSELNVNALLLGDSALYLCASSLYAGGLTDTQYFGPGTRLTVL.

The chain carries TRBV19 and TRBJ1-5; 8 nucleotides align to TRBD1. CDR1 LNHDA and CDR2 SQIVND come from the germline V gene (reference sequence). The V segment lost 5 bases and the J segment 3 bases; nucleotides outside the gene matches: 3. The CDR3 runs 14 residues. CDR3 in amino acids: CASSADRVNQPQHF. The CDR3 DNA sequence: TGTGCCAGTAGTGCGGACAGGGTCAATCAGCCCCAGCATTTT.

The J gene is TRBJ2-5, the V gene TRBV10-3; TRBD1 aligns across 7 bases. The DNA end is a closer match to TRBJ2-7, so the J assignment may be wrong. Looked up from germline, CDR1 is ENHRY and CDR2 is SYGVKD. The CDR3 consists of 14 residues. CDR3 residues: CAISDRQGSYEQYF. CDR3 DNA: TGTGCCATCAGTGACCGACAGGGCTCCTACGAGCAGTACTTC.

The CDR3 DNA reads as TGCAGCGTTTCCGGGACAGGGCCTGGAAACACCATATATTTT. This sequence encodes CSVSGTGPGNTIYF. The rearrangement links TRBV29-1 to TRBJ1-3; the match to TRBD1 covers 9 bases. This CDR3 region has 14 residues. V shed 5 bases, J shed 2 bases, and the junction held 4 bases outside the gene matches. Germline V lookup: CDR1 SQVTM, CDR2 ANQGSEA.

In nucleotides, the CDR3 is TGTGCCAGCAGTGTAACCTCTACAGGGAGAAATGAGCAGTTCTTC. It is translated as CASSVTSTGRNEQFF. The chain couples TRBV28 to TRBJ2-1, with D possibly being TRBD1 (6 bases). CDR1 is MDHEN and CDR2 is SYDVKM in the germline V gene. The CDR3 sequence is 15 residues long. V was clipped by 5 bases and J by 7 bases, with 18 bases between them. The full variable domain, rest sourced from reference TRBV28 and TRBJ2-1, is DVKVTQSSRYLVKRTGEKVFLECVQDMDHENMFWYRQDPGLGLRLIYFSYDVKMKEKGDIPEGYSVSREKKERFSLILESASTNQTSMYLCASSVTSTGRNEQFFGPGTRLTVL.

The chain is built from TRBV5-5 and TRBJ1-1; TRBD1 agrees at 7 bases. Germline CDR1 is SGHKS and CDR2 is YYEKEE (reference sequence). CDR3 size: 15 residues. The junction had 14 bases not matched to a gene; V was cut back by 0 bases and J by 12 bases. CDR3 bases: TGTGCCAGCAGCTTGGCCCCAGGACAGGAGAGTGCAACTTTCTTT. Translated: CASSLAPGQESATFF.

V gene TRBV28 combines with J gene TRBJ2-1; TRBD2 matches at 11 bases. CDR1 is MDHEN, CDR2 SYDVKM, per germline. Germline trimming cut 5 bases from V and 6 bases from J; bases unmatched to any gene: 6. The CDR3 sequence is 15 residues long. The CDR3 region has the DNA TGTGCCAGCAGTCCGACTAGCGGGGCTTTCAATGAGCAGTTCTTC. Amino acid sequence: CASSPTSGAFNEQFF.

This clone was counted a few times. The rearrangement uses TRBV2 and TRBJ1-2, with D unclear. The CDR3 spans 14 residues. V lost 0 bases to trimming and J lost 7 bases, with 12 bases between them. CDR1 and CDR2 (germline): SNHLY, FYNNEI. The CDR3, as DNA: TGTGCCAGCAGTGAAGCGTTCGGGAGAAGTGGCTACACCTTC. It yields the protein CASSEAFGRSGYTF.

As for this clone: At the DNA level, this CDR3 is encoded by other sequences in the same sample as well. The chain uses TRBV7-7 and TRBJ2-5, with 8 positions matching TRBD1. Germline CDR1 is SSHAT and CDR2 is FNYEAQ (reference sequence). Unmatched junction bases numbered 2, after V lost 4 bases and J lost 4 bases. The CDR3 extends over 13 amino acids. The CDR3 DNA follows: TGTGCCAGCAGCTCAGACAGGGGAGAGACCCAGTACTTC. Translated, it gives CASSSDRGETQYF.

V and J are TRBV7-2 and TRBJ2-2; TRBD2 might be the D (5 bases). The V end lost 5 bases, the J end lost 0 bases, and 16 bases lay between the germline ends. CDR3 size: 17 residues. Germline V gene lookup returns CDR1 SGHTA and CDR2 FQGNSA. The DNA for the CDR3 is TGTGCCAGCAGCCCTGCGGGCAGCCGCGCGAACACCGGGGAGCTGTTTTTT. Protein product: CASSPAGSRANTGELFF.

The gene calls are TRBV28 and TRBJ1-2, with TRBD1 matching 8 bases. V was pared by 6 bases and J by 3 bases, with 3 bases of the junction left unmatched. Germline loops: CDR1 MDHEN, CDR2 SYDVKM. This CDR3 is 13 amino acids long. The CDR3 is CASSLTGDYGYTF. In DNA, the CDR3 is TGTGCCAGCAGCCTGACAGGGGACTATGGCTACACCTTC.

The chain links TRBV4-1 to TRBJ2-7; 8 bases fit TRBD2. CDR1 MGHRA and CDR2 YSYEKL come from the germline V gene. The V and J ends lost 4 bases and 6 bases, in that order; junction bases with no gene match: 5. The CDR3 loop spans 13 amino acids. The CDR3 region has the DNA TGCGCCAGCAGCCCCGGACTAGCTGGCGAGCAGTACTTC. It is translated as CASSPGLAGEQYF.

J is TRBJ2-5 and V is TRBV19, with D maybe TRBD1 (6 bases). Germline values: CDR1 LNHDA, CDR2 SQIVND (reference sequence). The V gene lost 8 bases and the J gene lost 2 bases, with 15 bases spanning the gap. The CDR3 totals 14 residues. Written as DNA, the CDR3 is TGTGCCAGTGGCCCTACAGGGCCTCAAGAGACCCAGTACTTC. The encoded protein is CASGPTGPQETQYF.

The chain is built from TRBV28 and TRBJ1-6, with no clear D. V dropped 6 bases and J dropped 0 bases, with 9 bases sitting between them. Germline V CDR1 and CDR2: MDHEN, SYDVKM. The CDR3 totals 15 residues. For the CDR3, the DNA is TGTGCCAGCAGACCGGGATTCTCCTATAATTCACCCCTCCACTTT. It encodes CASRPGFSYNSPLHF.

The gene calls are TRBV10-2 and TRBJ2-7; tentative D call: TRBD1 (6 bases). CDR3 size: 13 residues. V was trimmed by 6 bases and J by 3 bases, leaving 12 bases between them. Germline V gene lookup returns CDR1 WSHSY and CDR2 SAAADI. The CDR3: CASSDRRHYEQYF. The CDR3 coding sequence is TGCGCCAGCAGCGACAGGAGACACTACGAGCAGTACTTC.

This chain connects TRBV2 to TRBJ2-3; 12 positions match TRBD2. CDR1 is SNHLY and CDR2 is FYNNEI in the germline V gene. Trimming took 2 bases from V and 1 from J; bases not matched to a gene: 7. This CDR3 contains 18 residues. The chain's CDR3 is CASSELPSGGGRTDTQYF. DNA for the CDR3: TGTGCCAGCAGTGAACTGCCTAGCGGGGGGGGCCGCACAGATACGCAGTATTTT.

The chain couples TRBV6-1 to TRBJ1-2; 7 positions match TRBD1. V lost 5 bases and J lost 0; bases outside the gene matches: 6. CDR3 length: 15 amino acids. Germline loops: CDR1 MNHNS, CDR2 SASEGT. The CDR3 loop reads CASSIGQEPNYGYTF. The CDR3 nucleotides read TGTGCCAGCAGTATCGGACAGGAACCTAACTATGGCTACACCTTC.

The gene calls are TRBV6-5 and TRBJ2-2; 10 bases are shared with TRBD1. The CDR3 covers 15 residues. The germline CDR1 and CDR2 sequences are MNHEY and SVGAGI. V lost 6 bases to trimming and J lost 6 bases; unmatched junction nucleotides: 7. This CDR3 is CASRHRDRGAGELFF. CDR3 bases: TGTGCCAGCAGACACCGGGACAGGGGAGCCGGGGAGCTGTTTTTT.